The present T cell receptor beta chain was sequenced within a study of shared clonotypes between healthy human individuals. To note about this clone: Its specificity is not known.

Assay: immunoSEQ multiplex PCR; the TCRdb copy retains only in-frame clones and omits some. The sample lists hundreds of thousands of clones, approximately 79% occurring once. Study-level results: Across a handful of donors, naive CD4 shared roughly 5%, naive CD8 under 4%, memory CD4 more than 2%, memory CD8 roughly 0.37%.

Germline CDR1 and CDR2: LGHNT and FRNRAP. V lost 8 bases, J lost 4 bases, and 19 bases lay in between. The CDR3 is 15 residues long. Sequenced sample: memory CD4+ T cells sorted from blood. The subset: CD45RA-negative fraction. This chain links TRBV12-5 with TRBJ2-3; D is possibly TRBD2 (7 bases). This sequence originates from a woman in her twenties or thirties in good health. In DNA form, the CDR3 reads TGTGCTAGTTCTGTCGGGACGGGGGGCCCAGATACGCAGTATTTT. Its translation: CASSVGTGGPDTQYF.